These 25 T cell receptor beta chains originate from one sample sequenced in a study of post-analysis software for immune sequencing data. Every TCR beta cDNA library bore unique molecular identifiers. Via MiXCR, TCRdb re-called the PCR reads, giving one row per CDR3 protein. The sample lists about 820,000 distinct CDR3 sequences; approximately 57% were seen once. General study results and limits: Controls had lower frequencies than patients of five TRBV segments, which included TRBV5-6, TRBV5-1 and TRBV20-1.

Their recognized antigens are unknown. Sequencing was carried out using blood. These receptor sequences come from a girl between 5 and 17 years old with multiple sclerosis.

This clonotype was observed a few times. CDR3 loop: CSVVSGDGYTF. Written as DNA, the CDR3 is TGCAGCGTTGTCTCGGGGGATGGCTACACCTTC. This chain uses TRBV29-1 with TRBJ1-2, with a possible D match to TRBD1 (5 bases). The CDR3 covers 11 residues. Germline V gene data show CDR1 as SQVTM and CDR2 as ANQGSEA. V lost 4 bases, J lost 6 bases, and 9 bases lay in between.

This rearrangement joins TRBV12-3 or TRBV12-4 to TRBJ2-4, with D perhaps assigned TRBD1 or TRBD2 (5 bases each). The J call could be wrong; TRBJ2-7 is a better fit for the DNA end. This CDR3 is 15 amino acids long. The CDR3 coding sequence is TGTGCCAGCAGTTTAAAAGGGGACGTTTCCTACGAGCAGTACTTC. Amino acid sequence: CASSLKGDVSYEQYF.

This chain links TRBV4-1 with TRBJ2-7, with D tentatively TRBD2 (6 bases). Per the germline V gene, CDR1 is MGHRA and CDR2 is YSYEKL. The CDR3 runs to 16 residues. V lost 2 bases, J lost 3 bases, and 17 bases lay in between. CDR3 nucleotides: TGCGCCAGCAGCCAATTTCCGGGCCCCGGGGGCTACGAGCAGTACTTC. It is translated as CASSQFPGPGGYEQYF.

This clonotype showed up just a few times. The chain has TRBV9 and TRBJ2-3, with 7 bases fitting TRBD2. The V segment lost 6 bases and the J segment 1 base; nucleotides outside the gene matches: 11. CDR3 size: 16 residues. Germline V CDR1 and CDR2: SGDLS, YYNGEE. The CDR3: CASTLGGRGGTDTQYF. The CDR3 region has the DNA TGTGCCAGCACCCTAGGCGGACGGGGGGGCACAGATACGCAGTATTTT.

The chain uses TRBV20-1 and TRBJ1-2, with D perhaps matching TRBD1 (6 bases). In germline, CDR1 is DFQATT, CDR2 SNEGSKA (reference sequence). The CDR3 loop spans 15 amino acids. V was pared by 6 bases and J by 4 bases, with 21 bases between. The CDR3 loop reads CSALPGRGRFYGYTF. The CDR3 nucleotides are TGCAGTGCCCTACCGGGCCGGGGGCGGTTCTATGGCTACACCTTC.

The V call is TRBV6-5, the J call TRBJ1-2; 12 bases fit TRBD1. CDR1 is MNHEY, CDR2 SVGAGI, per germline. Unmatched junction bases numbered 10, after V lost 0 bases and J lost 8 bases. The CDR3 spans 17 residues. CDR3 sequence: CASSYSPGQGARGGYTF. Here the CDR3 DNA reads TGTGCCAGCAGTTACTCCCCGGGACAGGGGGCGCGGGGCGGCTACACCTTC.

The chain carries TRBV24-1 and TRBJ2-5, with TRBD2 as a possible D gene (5 bases). Germline V lookup: CDR1 KGHDR, CDR2 SFDVKD. The CDR3 is made up of 14 amino acids. V dropped 9 bases and J dropped 0 bases, with 13 bases sitting between them. The CDR3 spells CATSVGAYQETQYF. CDR3 DNA: TGTGCCACCTCGGTGGGAGCATACCAAGAGACCCAGTACTTC.

V usage is TRBV19 and J usage is TRBJ1-2, with a tentative D call TRBD1 (6 bases). V was trimmed by 4 bases and J by 4 bases, leaving 13 bases between them. CDR1 is LNHDA and CDR2 is SQIVND in the germline V gene (reference sequence). The CDR3 is made up of 14 amino acids. For the CDR3, the DNA is TGTGCCAGTAGTAAGTCACAGGGACTCTATGGCTACACCTTC. Translated: CASSKSQGLYGYTF.

This CDR3 reads CASSYRGQGTGEQYF. The CDR3 nucleotides are TGTGCCAGCAGTTACCGCGGACAGGGGACGGGCGAGCAGTACTTC. The chain uses TRBV6-6 and TRBJ2-7, with TRBD1 matching over 9 bases. CDR1 and CDR2 (germline): MNHNY, SVGAGI (reference sequence). CDR3 size: 15 residues. The J segment lost 6 bases and the V segment lost 2 bases, leaving 8 bases of the junction unmatched.

This clonotype was seen only a few times. The genes are TRBV21-1 and TRBJ1-1; the table's D call TRBD1 went unverified against the DNA. TRBV21-1 is a known pseudogene. The CDR3 contains 16 residues. As DNA, the CDR3 is TGTGCCAGCAGCAGCTTGATCAAGGGGCTGAACACTGAAGCTTTCTTT. Protein: CASSSLIKGLNTEAFF.

In DNA, the CDR3 is TGTGCCAGCAGCTCAAGGACACCAGAAGCTTTCTTT. The encoded protein is CASSSRTPEAFF. V is TRBV7-9 and J is TRBJ1-1; D is perhaps TRBD1 (5 bases). The CDR3 runs 12 residues. The V end was cut by 4 bases, the J end by 8 bases, with 11 bases between. Germline V gene sequence: CDR1 SEHNR, CDR2 FQNEAQ (reference sequence).

The table lists this clonotype with a few counts. The chain uses TRBV5-1 and TRBJ2-3; no reliable D call. Germline V gene data show CDR1 as SGHRS and CDR2 as YFSETQ. V shed 0 bases and J shed 0 bases, with 11 bases lying between them. The CDR3 length is 16 residues. CDR3 protein: CASSLDPPSSTDTQYF. The CDR3 DNA follows: TGCGCCAGCAGCTTGGATCCCCCCTCCAGCACAGATACGCAGTATTTT.

The chain uses TRBV5-1 and TRBJ2-5; TRBD2 matches 7 bases. The closer fit of TRBJ2-7 to the DNA end suggests the J call may be wrong. This CDR3 is built from 15 residues. From germline, CDR1 is SGHRS and CDR2 YFSETQ. The CDR3 region has the DNA TGCGCCAGCAGCTTGGCAGGGCAAGCGGGAATCGAGCAGTACTTC. Its protein is CASSLAGQAGIEQYF.

The chain joins TRBV7-9 to TRBJ2-5, with 10 bases fitting TRBD1. Germline trimming cut 1 base from V and 0 bases from J; bases unmatched to any gene: 5. Germline V gene lookup returns CDR1 SEHNR and CDR2 FQNEAQ (reference sequence). The CDR3 runs to 17 residues. The CDR3 loop is CASSLVSGQGYQETQYF. Here the CDR3 DNA reads TGTGCCAGCAGCTTAGTATCGGGACAGGGGTACCAAGAGACCCAGTACTTC. Full variable domain (remainder filled in from reference TRBV7-9 and TRBJ2-5): DTGVSQNPRHKITKRGQNVTFRCDPISEHNRLYWYRQTLGQGPEFLTYFQNEAQLEKSRLLSDRFSAERPKGSFSTLEIQRTEQGDSAMYLCASSLVSGQGYQETQYFGPGTRLLVL.

The CDR3 coding sequence is TGCGCCACCAAATTAGGGACAGCTCTCTATGGCTACACCTTC. Protein product: CATKLGTALYGYTF. The gene calls are TRBV5-1 and TRBJ1-2; TRBD1 matches at 7 bases. This CDR3 contains 14 residues. CDR1 is SGHRS, CDR2 YFSETQ, per germline. V lost 9 bases, J lost 4 bases, and 12 bases stayed unmatched.

In its sample, this clonotype was seen a few times. This rearrangement joins TRBV11-1 to TRBJ2-7, with D unresolved. The CDR3 has 15 residues. V was shortened by 4 bases and J by 4 bases, with 17 bases between the two germline ends. In germline, CDR1 is SGHAT, CDR2 FQDESV (reference sequence). The CDR3 reads CASSWVLGPSYEQYF. The CDR3 coding sequence is TGTGCCAGCAGCTGGGTCCTTGGTCCCTCTTACGAGCAGTACTTC.

This clonotype was detected only once. The J gene is TRBJ2-3, the V gene TRBV14, with TRBD2 as a possible D gene (5 bases). There are 14 residues in the CDR3. Trimming pared 1 base from V and 1 base from J, leaving 6 bases between. CDR1 and CDR2 (germline): SGHDN, FVKESK. The CDR3 loop reads CASSQGGGTDTQYF. The CDR3 region has the DNA TGTGCCAGCAGCCAAGGGGGAGGCACAGATACGCAGTATTTT.

J is TRBJ2-3 and V is TRBV7-9; the D call may be TRBD1 or TRBD2 (5 bases each). The CDR3 totals 14 residues. Germline CDR1 SEHNR, CDR2 FQNEAQ (reference sequence). V shed 8 bases and J shed 0 bases, with 12 bases lying between them. The CDR3 DNA is TGTGCCAGCGCAGGGACCTATAGCACAGATACGCAGTATTTT. Translating gives CASAGTYSTDTQYF.

This clonotype turned up a few times. The chain combines TRBV3-1 with TRBJ2-7; D assignment may be TRBD1 or TRBD2 (5 bases each). Trimming shortened V by 4 bases and J by 0 bases, and 16 bases separated the two germline ends. CDR1 is LGHDT and CDR2 is YNNKEL in the germline V gene (reference sequence). The CDR3 totals 16 residues. CDR3 coding DNA: TGTGCCAGCAGCCGTCACCGGGGCAGAAGCTCCTACGAGCAGTACTTC. Its protein is CASSRHRGRSSYEQYF.

The chain has TRBV5-1 and TRBJ2-3, with a tentative D call TRBD1 (5 bases). The CDR3 loop spans 19 amino acids. Germline CDR1 reads SGHRS; CDR2 reads YFSETQ. V shed 1 base and J shed 0 bases, with 21 bases lying between them. This CDR3 is CASSLKGFGRAPSTDTQYF. The CDR3, as DNA: TGCGCCAGCAGCTTGAAGGGGTTCGGCCGCGCGCCTAGCACAGATACGCAGTATTTT.

The V call is TRBV5-1, the J call TRBJ2-7; D may be TRBD1 (6 bases). V gave up 1 base and J gave up 1 base, with 21 bases separating them. Germline lookup yields CDR1 SGHRS and CDR2 YFSETQ. CDR3 size: 18 residues. The CDR3 here is CASSLRGDTYRRSYEQYF. As DNA, the CDR3 is TGCGCCAGCAGCTTGAGAGGGGACACCTATCGTCGGTCCTACGAGCAGTACTTC.

The chain couples TRBV5-5 to TRBJ2-1, with TRBD1 matching 9 bases. V lost 2 bases to trimming and J lost 2 bases; unmatched junction nucleotides: 8. The germline CDR1 and CDR2 sequences are SGHKS and YYEKEE (reference sequence). This CDR3 has 17 residues. CDR3 nucleotide sequence: TGTGCCAGCAGCTTCCCGAAGACAGGGGGAACCTACAATGAGCAGTTCTTC. Protein sequence: CASSFPKTGGTYNEQFF.

The chain is built from TRBV10-3 and TRBJ2-3; D remains unclear. The CDR3 sequence is 12 residues long. Germline V gene data show CDR1 as ENHRY and CDR2 as SYGVKD. V shed 9 bases and J shed 1 base, with 8 bases lying between them. The CDR3 reads CAISRRTDTQYF. Here the CDR3 DNA reads TGTGCCATTTCTAGACGCACAGATACGCAGTATTTT.

This chain joins TRBV29-1 and TRBJ2-5; 8 bases are a match to TRBD1. The CDR3 consists of 13 residues. J was trimmed by 6 bases and V by 7 bases; bases with no gene match: 10. Germline loops: CDR1 SQVTM, CDR2 ANQGSEA. The CDR3 here is CSAEGTGGKTQYF. For the CDR3, the DNA is TGCAGCGCCGAAGGGACAGGTGGGAAGACCCAGTACTTC.

This clonotype has just a few counts. The J gene is TRBJ2-7, the V gene TRBV3-1, with D maybe TRBD2 (5 bases). Deletions cut 7 bases from V and 1 base from J, with 11 bases between. Germline V gene data show CDR1 as LGHDT and CDR2 as YNNKEL (reference sequence). The CDR3 length is 13 residues. The DNA of the CDR3 is TGTGCCAGCAACCGAGCGGAATCCTACGAGCAGTACTTC. It is translated as CASNRAESYEQYF.